Presented here are 9 T cell receptor beta chains from one specimen sequenced in a study of response to subunit inactivated influenza vaccine. Each CDR3 protein is one row after TCRdb ran MiXCR on the RT-PCR reads. The table lists more than 500,000 distinct CDR3 sequences, around 11% of them singletons. These data are also associated with another study on T cells expressing NK-cell markers. This second study says: Generation of TCR beta cDNA was performed by 5'RACE template switching incorporating UMIs.

The material was PBMCs from blood, obtained on the day of vaccination. The receptor source for this set is a man over 45 who received an inactivated influenza vaccine.

The rearrangement links TRBV5-1 to TRBJ2-1; 10 bases align to TRBD2. The CDR3 spans 16 residues. With 1 base clipped from V and 0 bases from J, the junction kept 1 base outside the gene matches. Germline CDR1 and CDR2: SGHRS and YFSETQ. This CDR3 is CASSLPSGGSYNEQFF. CDR3 nucleotides: TGCGCCAGCAGCTTGCCTAGCGGGGGCTCCTACAATGAGCAGTTCTTC.

The J gene is TRBJ1-5, the V gene TRBV20-1, with TRBD1 as a possible D gene (6 bases). The CDR3 length is 12 residues. V was pared by 6 bases and J by 7 bases, with 13 bases between. The V gene's germline CDR1 is DFQATT and CDR2 SNEGSKA (reference sequence). CDR3 bases: TGCAGTGCCGCCGGAGGACAGCAGCCCCAGCATTTT. Its translation: CSAAGGQQPQHF.

This chain connects TRBV6-2 or TRBV6-3 to TRBJ1-5; D not resolved. Germline V CDR1 and CDR2: MNHEY, SVGEGT. Trimming shortened V by 0 bases and J by 5 bases, and 14 bases separated the two germline ends. CDR3 size: 16 residues. DNA for the CDR3: TGTGCCAGCAGTTACTCACTTGAGACTCTTGATCAGCCCCAGCATTTT. Protein: CASSYSLETLDQPQHF.

The table lists this clonotype with a few counts. The rearrangement uses TRBV20-1 and TRBJ2-1, with D possibly called TRBD1 or TRBD2 (5 bases each). Germline lookup yields CDR1 DFQATT and CDR2 SNEGSKA (reference sequence). The CDR3 contains 16 residues. V lost 3 bases and J 5 bases, leaving 20 bases between the germline ends. The CDR3 nucleotides are TGCAGTGCTAGGGGTCCACTAGAGGGGAAGGACAATGAGCAGTTCTTC. Protein product: CSARGPLEGKDNEQFF.

This clonotype was seen a few times. The genes are TRBV30 and TRBJ2-3, with TRBD2 matching over 12 bases. The CDR3 totals 17 residues. Germline CDR1 GTSNPN, CDR2 SVGIG (reference sequence). Trimming cost V 0 bases and J 4 bases; bases outside gene matches: 8. CDR3 DNA sequence: TGTGCCTGGAGTGTAGAGTGGACTAGCGGGATTTCAGATACGCAGTATTTT. The encoded protein is CAWSVEWTSGISDTQYF.

In this sample, this clonotype turned up a few times. The rearrangement links TRBV5-1 to TRBJ2-5; maybe TRBD1 (6 bases). This CDR3 region has 15 residues. Germline V gene sequence: CDR1 SGHRS, CDR2 YFSETQ. Trimming took 2 bases from V and 0 from J, leaving 11 bases between them. CDR3 sequence (DNA): TGCGCCAGCAGCTTTCGGGCAGGGGACCAAGAGACCCAGTACTTC. Its protein is CASSFRAGDQETQYF.

About this clonotype: A much larger clonotype is one base distant, so this may be a read error. In this CDR3 the conserved last residue, phenylalanine or tryptophan, is missing, so a read error is likely. This chain uses TRBV4-2 with TRBJ2-1; possibly TRBD2 for D (5 bases). Germline CDR1 is LGHNA and CDR2 is YNFKEQ. Deletions cut 4 bases from V and 11 bases from J, with 12 bases between. The CDR3 is 12 residues long. The CDR3 spells CASSRTGEQQFS. The CDR3 DNA reads TGTGCCAGCAGCCGGACCGGGGAGCAGCAGTTCTCC.

There are a few counts of this clonotype. This chain links TRBV4-3 with TRBJ2-5, with D possibly matching TRBD2 (5 bases). Trimming stripped 2 bases from V and 5 bases from J, with 15 bases between. The CDR3 sequence is 15 residues long. Germline V CDR1 and CDR2: LGHNA, YSLEER. Written as DNA, the CDR3 is TGCGCCAGCAGCCAAACAACCGGACTCATGGAGACCCAGTACTTC. Amino acids: CASSQTTGLMETQYF.

The table lists this clonotype with a few counts. This chain links TRBV10-3 with TRBJ2-1, with D perhaps TRBD1 (6 bases). The CDR3 totals 20 residues. Germline CDR1 and CDR2: ENHRY and SYGVKD. Trimming left V 6 bases short and J 1 base short, with 28 bases between. The CDR3 sequence is CAISGAGTPHLGWSYNEQFF. The CDR3 bases are TGTGCCATCAGCGGCGCCGGGACACCGCATCTAGGGTGGTCCTACAATGAGCAGTTCTTC.